This T cell receptor beta chain was documented in a study of metastatic and nonmetastatic thyroid tumors. Study-wide context: Repertoire comparison spanned blood and tumor or nodule tissue of malignant and benign thyroid patients.

In the authors' workflow: A papillary thyroid cancer distant-metastasis classifier was built from CDR3 differences across clinicopathological groups. TCRdb re-analyzed the PCR reads using MiXCR. For this entry, the V and J calls and clone size follow TCRdb and not the study's own pipeline. The sample lists 31,000 or so clones; around 15% were seen once. The CDR3 is 13 residues long. V was pared by 0 bases and J by 6 bases, with 5 bases between. From germline, CDR1 is SEHNR and CDR2 FQNEAQ (reference sequence). This clone has at least ten counts. Thyroid surgery was preceded by no treatment in any patient.

The TCR originated in a female donor with papillary thyroid cancer or a benign thyroid nodule (not recorded which). Some clones in this sample may be carry-over from other donors' samples. This chain connects TRBV7-9 to TRBJ2-2; perhaps TRBD1 as D (5 bases). The sequenced sample consisted of blood. The CDR3 DNA reads as TGTGCCAGCAGCTTAGCAGGGGCCGGGGAGCTGTTTTTT. Residues: CASSLAGAGELFF.